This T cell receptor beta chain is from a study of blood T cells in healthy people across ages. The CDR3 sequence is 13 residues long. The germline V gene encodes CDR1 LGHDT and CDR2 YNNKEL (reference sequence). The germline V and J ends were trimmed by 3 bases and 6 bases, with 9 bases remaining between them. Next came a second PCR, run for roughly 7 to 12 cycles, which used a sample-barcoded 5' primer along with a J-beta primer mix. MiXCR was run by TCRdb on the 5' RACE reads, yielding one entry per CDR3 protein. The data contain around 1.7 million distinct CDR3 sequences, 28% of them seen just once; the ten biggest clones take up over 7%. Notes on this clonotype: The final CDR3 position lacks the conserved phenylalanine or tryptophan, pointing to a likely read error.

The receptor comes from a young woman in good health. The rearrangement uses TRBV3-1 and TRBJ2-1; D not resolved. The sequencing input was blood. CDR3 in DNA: TGTGCCAGCAGCCATAGTCTGGCCAATGAGCAGTTCTGC. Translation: CASSHSLANEQFC.